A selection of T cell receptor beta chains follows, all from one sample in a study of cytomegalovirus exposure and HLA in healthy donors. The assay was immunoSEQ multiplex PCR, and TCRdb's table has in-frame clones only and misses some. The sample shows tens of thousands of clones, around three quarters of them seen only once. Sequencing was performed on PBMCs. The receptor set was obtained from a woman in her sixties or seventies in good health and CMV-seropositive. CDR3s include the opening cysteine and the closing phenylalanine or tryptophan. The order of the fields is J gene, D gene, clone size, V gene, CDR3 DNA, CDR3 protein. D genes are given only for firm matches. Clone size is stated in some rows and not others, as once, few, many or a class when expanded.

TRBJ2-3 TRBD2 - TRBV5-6 TGTGCCAGCAGCTTGGAATTAGCGGGGGGAACAGATACGCAGTATTTT CASSLELAGGTDTQYF
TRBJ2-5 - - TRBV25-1 TGTGCCAGCAGTGGGGGAAGGACAGTCCAAGAGACCCAGTACTTC CASSGGRTVQETQYF
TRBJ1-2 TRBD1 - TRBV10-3 TGTGCCATCGGGGGGGGGACAGGGGACCATGGCTACACCTTC CAIGGGTGDHGYTF
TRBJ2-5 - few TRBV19 TGTGCCAGTAGTATACAAATTTTGCTGCAGGGGACCCAAGAGACCCAGTACTTC CASSIQILLQGTQETQYF
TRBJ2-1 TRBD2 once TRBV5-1 TGCGCCAGCAGCTTCCCTAGCGGGGGGCACAATGAGCAGTTCTTC CASSFPSGGHNEQFF
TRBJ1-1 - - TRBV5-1 TGCGCCAGCAGCTTGGGGTCGGCGGGTTGGAACACTGAAGCTTTCTTT CASSLGSAGWNTEAFF
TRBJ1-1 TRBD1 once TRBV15 TGTGCCACCAGCAGAGGGCGAGGGACAGGGTCGGAGGACACTGAAGCTTTCTTT CATSRGRGTGSEDTEAFF
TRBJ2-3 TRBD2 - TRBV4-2 TGTGCCAGCAGCCAACAGCGGGGGGGCGACTTAGATACGCAGTATTTT CASSQQRGGDLDTQYF
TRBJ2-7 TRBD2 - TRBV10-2 TGCGCCAGCAGGGCCCTTGGGGGGGAATCCTACGAGCAGTACTTC CASRALGGESYEQYF
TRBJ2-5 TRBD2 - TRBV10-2 TGCGCCAGCAGTGAGCAAGCGGGGCAAGAGACCCAGTACTTC CASSEQAGQETQYF
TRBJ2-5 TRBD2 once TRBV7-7 TGTGCTAGCAGCATCGGACTAGCGCGGGAGACCCAGTACTTC CASSIGLARETQYF
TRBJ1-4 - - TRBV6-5 TGTGCCAGCAGTTACTTGACAGTCCAAAAGGGCGGAAAACTGTTTTTT CASSYLTVQKGGKLFF
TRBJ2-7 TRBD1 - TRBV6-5 TGTGCCAGCAGTTTGGACAGGGGGTACGAGCAGTACTTC CASSLDRGYEQYF
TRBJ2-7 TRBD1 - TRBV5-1 TGCGCCAGCAGCTTGGGGACAGGTCAAGAGCAGTACTTC CASSLGTGQEQYF
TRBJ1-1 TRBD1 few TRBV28 TGTGCCAGCTACTTCACAGGGGGCGAGGACACTGAAGCTTTCTTT CASYFTGGEDTEAFF
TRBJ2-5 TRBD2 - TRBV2 TGTGCCAGCCTAGCGGGGGGGCGGGAGACCCAGTACTTC CASLAGGRETQYF
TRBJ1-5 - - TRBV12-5 TGTGCTAGTTGCTGGGGGGATCAGCCCCAGCATTTT CASCWGDQPQHF
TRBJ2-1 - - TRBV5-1 TGCGCCAGCAGCTTGGGAGGAAACTCCTACAATGAGCAGTTCTTC CASSLGGNSYNEQFF
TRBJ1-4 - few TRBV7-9 TGTGCCAGCAGCTCACAGGGTTCAACTAATGAAAAACTGTTTTTT CASSSQGSTNEKLFF
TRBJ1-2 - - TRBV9 TGTGCCAGCAGCCCTCTTGGGACACCCATTCGAGGCTATGGCTACACCTTC CASSPLGTPIRGYGYTF
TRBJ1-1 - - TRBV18 TGTGCCAGCTCACCGAGAAACACTGAAGCTTTCTTT CASSPRNTEAFF
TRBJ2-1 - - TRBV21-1 TGTGCCAGCAGCAAGCGACAGGGAATGGGACTTACACTTTACAATGAGCAGTTCTTC CASSKRQGMGLTLYNEQFF
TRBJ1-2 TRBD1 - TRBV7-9 TGTGCCGTTTTAGGACAGGGAGCCTATGGCTACACCTTC CAVLGQGAYGYTF